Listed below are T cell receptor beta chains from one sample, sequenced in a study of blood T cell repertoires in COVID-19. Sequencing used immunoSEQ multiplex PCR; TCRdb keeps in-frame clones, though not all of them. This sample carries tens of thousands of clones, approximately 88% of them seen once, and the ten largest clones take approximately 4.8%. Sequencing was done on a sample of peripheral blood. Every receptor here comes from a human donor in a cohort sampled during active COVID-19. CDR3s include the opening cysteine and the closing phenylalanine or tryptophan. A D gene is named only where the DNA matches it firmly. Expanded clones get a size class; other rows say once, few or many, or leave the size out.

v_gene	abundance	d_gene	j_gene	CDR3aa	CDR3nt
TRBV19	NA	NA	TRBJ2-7	CASSIGSPSRLYEQYF	TGTGCCAGTAGTATTGGGAGCCCTAGCAGATTATACGAGCAGTACTTC
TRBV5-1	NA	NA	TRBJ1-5	CASSLDGASQPQHF	TGCGCCAGCAGCTTGGATGGAGCAAGTCAGCCCCAGCATTTT
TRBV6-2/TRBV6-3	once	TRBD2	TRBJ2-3	CASSYPTSGADTQYF	TGTGCCAGCAGTTACCCGACTAGCGGGGCAGATACGCAGTATTTT
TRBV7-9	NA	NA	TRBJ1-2	CASSPSGIGYTF	TGTGCCAGCAGCCCTTCAGGGATTGGCTACACCTTC
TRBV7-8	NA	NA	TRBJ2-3	CASSLGGARTDTQYF	TGTGCCAGCAGCTTAGGCGGGGCCCGCACAGATACGCAGTATTTT
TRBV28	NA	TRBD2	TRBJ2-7	CATRGLAGGVGEQYF	TGTGCCACTCGGGGGCTAGCGGGAGGGGTAGGAGAGCAGTACTTC
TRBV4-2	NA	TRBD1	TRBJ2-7	CASSQDGTGVDEQYF	TGTGCCAGCAGCCAAGATGGGACAGGGGTGGACGAGCAGTACTTC
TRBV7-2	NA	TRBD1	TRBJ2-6	CASSSTGVGANVLTF	TGTGCCAGCAGCTCCACAGGGGTCGGGGCCAACGTCCTGACTTTC
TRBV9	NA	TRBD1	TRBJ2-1	CASSNGTGRNEQFF	TGTGCCAGCAGCAACGGGACAGGGCGAAATGAGCAGTTCTTC
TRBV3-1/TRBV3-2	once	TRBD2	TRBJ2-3	CASSGGADTQYF	TGTGCCAGCAGCGGGGGGGCAGATACGCAGTATTTT
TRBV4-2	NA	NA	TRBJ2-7	CASSSPGTNEGGQYF	TGTGCCAGCAGCTCCCCCGGCACCAACGAGGGAGGGCAGTACTTC
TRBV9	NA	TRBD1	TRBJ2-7	CASGPEDRGREQYF	TGTGCCAGCGGCCCTGAGGACAGGGGGCGTGAGCAGTACTTC
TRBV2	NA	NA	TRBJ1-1	CASSEAGRSLNTEAFF	TGTGCCAGCAGTGAAGCAGGTCGGAGCTTGAACACTGAAGCTTTCTTT
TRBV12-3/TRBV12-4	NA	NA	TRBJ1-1	CASSLGPEAFF	TGTGCCAGCAGTTTAGGTCCGGAAGCTTTCTTT
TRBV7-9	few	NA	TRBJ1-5	CASSSTGPNQPQHF	TGTGCCAGCAGCTCAACAGGGCCAAATCAGCCCCAGCATTTT
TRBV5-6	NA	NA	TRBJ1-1	CASSFDRNTEAFF	TGTGCCAGCAGCTTTGACAGGAACACTGAAGCTTTCTTT
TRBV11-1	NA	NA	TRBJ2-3	CASSGPDTQYF	TGTGCCAGCAGCGGCCCAGATACGCAGTATTTT
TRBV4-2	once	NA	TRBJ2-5	CASSQEQQDRQETQYF	TGTGCCAGCAGCCAGGAACAACAAGACAGACAAGAGACCCAGTACTTC
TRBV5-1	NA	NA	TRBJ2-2	CASSTSGFTGELFF	TGCGCCAGCAGCACCAGCGGCTTCACCGGGGAGCTGTTTTTT
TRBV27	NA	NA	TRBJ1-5	CASSLRPAGDQPQHF	TGTGCCAGCAGTTTACGGCCGGCAGGGGATCAGCCCCAGCATTTT
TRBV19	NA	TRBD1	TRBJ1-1	CASSIFRQGNTEAFF	TGTGCCAGTAGTATATTCCGACAGGGAAACACTGAAGCTTTCTTT
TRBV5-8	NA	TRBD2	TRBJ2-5	CASSSVGTGGETQYF	TGTGCCAGCAGCTCCGTGGGGACGGGAGGGGAGACCCAGTACTTC
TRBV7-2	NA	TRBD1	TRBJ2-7	CASSFTGGVYEQYF	TGTGCCAGCAGCTTTACAGGGGGCGTTTACGAGCAGTACTTC
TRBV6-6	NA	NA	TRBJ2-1	CASALASLFSYNEQFF	TGTGCCAGCGCGCTAGCGAGTCTTTTCTCCTACAATGAGCAGTTCTTC
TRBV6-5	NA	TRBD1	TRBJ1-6	CASRREGQGNSPLHF	TGTGCCAGCAGAAGGGAGGGACAGGGCAATTCACCCCTCCACTTT
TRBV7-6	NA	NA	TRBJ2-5	CASSRTTYQETQYF	TGTGCCAGCAGCCGCACGACTTACCAAGAGACCCAGTACTTC
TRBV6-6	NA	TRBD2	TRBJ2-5	CASTLGGATEETQYF	TGTGCCAGCACCCTGGGAGGGGCTACGGAAGAGACCCAGTACTTC
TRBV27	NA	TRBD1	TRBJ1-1	CASSNRGLGTEAFF	TGTGCCAGCAGCAACAGGGGATTAGGCACTGAAGCTTTCTTT
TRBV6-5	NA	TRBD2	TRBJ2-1	CASSQVTSGRSEQFF	TGTGCCAGCAGTCAGGTGACTAGCGGGAGAAGTGAGCAGTTCTTC
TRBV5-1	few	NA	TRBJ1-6	CASSPGGGGNSPLHF	TGCGCCAGCAGCCCTGGCGGGGGAGGTAATTCACCCCTCCACTTT
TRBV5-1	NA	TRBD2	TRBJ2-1	CASSPALAGDTEQFF	TGCGCCAGCAGCCCGGCGCTAGCGGGAGATACTGAGCAGTTCTTC
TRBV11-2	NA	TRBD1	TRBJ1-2	CASSLTGDVNYGYTF	TGTGCCAGCAGCCTGACAGGGGATGTCAACTATGGCTACACCTTC
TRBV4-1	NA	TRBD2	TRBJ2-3	CASSQDWGLEWGTQYF	TGCGCCAGCAGCCAAGACTGGGGACTAGAATGGGGTACGCAGTATTTT
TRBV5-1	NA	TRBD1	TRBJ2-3	CASRTGPRRSTDTQYF	TGCGCCAGCAGGACAGGGCCCCGTCGAAGCACAGATACGCAGTATTTT
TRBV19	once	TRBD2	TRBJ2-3	CASRTSGAGDTQYF	TGTGCCAGTAGAACTAGCGGGGCGGGGGATACGCAGTATTTT